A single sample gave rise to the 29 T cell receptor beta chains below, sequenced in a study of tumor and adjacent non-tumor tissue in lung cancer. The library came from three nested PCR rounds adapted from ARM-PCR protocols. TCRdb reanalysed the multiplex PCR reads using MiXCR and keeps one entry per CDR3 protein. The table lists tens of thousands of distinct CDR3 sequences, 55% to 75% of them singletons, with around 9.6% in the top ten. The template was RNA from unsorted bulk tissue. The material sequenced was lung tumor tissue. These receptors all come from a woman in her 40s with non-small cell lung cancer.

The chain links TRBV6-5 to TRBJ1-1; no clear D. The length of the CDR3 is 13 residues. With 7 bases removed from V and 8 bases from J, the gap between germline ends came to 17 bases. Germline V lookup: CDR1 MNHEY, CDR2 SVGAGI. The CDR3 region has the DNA TGTGCCAGCATCAAAGGGCCAGTTCAAGAAGCTTTCTTT. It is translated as CASIKGPVQEAFF.

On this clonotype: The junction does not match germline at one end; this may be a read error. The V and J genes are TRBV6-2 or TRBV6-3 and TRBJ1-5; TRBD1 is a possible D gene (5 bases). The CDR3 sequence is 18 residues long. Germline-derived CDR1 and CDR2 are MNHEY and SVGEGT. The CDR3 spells CASSPVAAGRDSNQPQHF. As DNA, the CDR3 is TGTGCCAGCAGTCCAGTGGCGGCAGGGAGGGATAGCAACCAGCCCCAGCATTTT.

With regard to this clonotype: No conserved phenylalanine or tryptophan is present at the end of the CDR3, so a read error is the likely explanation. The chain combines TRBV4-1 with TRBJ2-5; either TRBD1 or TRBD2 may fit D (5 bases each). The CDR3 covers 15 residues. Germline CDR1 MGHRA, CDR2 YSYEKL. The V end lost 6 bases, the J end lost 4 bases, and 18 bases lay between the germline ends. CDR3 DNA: TGCGCCAGCAGTATGGGGCTGGGGACCGGAGAGACCCAGTACCTC. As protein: CASSMGLGTGETQYL.

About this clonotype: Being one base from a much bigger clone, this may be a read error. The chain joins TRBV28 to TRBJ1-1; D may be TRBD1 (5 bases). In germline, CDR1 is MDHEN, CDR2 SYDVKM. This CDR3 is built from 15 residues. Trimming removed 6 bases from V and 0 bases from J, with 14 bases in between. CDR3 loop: CASSSLIGVNTEAFF. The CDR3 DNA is TGTGCCAGCAGCTCTTTGATAGGGGTGAACACTGAAGCTTTCTTT. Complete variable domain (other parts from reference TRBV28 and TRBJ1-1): DVKVTQSSRYLVKRTGEKVFLECVQDMDHENMFWYRQDPGLGLRLIYFSYDVKMKEKGDIPEGYSVSREKKERFSLILESASTNQTSMYLCASSSLIGVNTEAFFGQGTRLTVV.

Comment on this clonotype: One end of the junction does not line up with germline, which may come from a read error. The CDR3 is CAIATGTAYEQHF. In DNA, the CDR3 is TGTGCCATTGCCACAGGGACTGCCTACGAGCAGCACTTC. V and J are TRBV10-3 and TRBJ2-7, with D tentatively TRBD1 or TRBD2 (6 bases each). The germline CDR1 and CDR2 sequences are ENHRY and SYGVKD. This CDR3 is built from 13 residues.

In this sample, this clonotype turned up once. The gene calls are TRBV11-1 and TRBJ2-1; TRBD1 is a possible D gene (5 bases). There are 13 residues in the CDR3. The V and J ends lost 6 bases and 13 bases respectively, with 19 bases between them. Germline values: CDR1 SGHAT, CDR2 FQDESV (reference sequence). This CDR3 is CASSLRRAWDQFF. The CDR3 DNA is TGTGCCAGCAGTTTACGCAGGGCATGGGATCAGTTCTTC. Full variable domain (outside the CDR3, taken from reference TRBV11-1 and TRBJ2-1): EAEVAQSPRYKITEKSQAVAFWCDPISGHATLYWYRQILGQGPELLVQFQDESVVDDSQLPKDRFSAERLKGVDSTLKIQPAELGDSAMYLCASSLRRAWDQFFGPGTRLTVL.

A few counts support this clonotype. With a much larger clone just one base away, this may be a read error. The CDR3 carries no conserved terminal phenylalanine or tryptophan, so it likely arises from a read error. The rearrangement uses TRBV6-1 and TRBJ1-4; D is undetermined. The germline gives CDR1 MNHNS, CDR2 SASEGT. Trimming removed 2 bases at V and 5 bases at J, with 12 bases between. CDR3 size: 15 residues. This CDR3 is CASSELGVGNEKLFL. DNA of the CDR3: TGTGCCAGCAGTGAACTTGGGGTCGGGAATGAAAAACTGTTTCTT.

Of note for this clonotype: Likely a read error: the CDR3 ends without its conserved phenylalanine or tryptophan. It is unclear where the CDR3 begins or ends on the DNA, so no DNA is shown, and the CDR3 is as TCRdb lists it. CDR3: CASSKTLAALYNEQSY. The V and J genes are TRBV11-2 and TRBJ2-1. The CDR3 length is 16 residues, termini included. Germline lookup yields CDR1 SGHAT and CDR2 FQNNGV.

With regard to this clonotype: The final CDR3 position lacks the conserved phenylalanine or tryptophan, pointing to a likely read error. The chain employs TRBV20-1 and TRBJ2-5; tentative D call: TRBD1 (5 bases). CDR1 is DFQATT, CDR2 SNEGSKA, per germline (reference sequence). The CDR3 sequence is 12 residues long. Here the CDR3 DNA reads TGCAATGCTTCAGGGTTGGAAGAGACCCAGTACTCC. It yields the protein CNASGLEETQYS.

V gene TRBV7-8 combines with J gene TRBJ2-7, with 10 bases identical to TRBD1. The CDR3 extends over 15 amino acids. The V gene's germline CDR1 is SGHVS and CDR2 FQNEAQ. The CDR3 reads CDSSLEGQGDHEQYF. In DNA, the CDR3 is TGTGATAGCAGCTTAGAAGGACAGGGGGACCACGAGCAGTACTTC.

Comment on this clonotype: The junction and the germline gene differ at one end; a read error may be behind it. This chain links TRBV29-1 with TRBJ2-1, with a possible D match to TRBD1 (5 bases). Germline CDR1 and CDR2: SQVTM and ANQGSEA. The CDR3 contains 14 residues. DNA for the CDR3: TGCAGCGTTGGGGCGTGGGGCCACTACATTGAGCAGTTCTTC. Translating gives CSVGAWGHYIEQFF.

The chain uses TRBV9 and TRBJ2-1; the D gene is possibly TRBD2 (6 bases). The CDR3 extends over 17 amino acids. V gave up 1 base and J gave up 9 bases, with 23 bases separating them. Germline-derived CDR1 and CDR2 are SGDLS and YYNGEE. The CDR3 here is CASSVSYSGTSEGEQFF. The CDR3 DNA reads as TGTGCCAGCAGCGTATCCTACTCCGGGACTTCCGAGGGTGAGCAGTTCTTC. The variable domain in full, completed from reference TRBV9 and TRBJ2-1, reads DSGVTQTPKHLITATGQRVTLRCSPRSGDLSVYWYQQSLDQGLQFLIQYYNGEERAKGNILERFSAQQFPDLHSELNLSSLELGDSALYFCASSVSYSGTSEGEQFFGPGTRLTVL.

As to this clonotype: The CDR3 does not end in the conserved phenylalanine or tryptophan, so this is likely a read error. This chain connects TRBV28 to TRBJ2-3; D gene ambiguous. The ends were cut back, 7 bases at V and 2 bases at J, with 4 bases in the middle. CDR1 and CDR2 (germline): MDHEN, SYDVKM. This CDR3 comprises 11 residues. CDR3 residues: CASTDTDTQYI. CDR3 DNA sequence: TGTGCCAGCACTGACACAGATACGCAGTATATT.

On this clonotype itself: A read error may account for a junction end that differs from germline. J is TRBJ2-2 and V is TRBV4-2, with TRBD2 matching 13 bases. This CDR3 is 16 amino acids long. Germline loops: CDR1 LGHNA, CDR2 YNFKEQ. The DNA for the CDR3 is TGTGTCAGCAGTCGAGGACTAGCGGGGGACACCGGGGAGCTGTTTTTT. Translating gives CVSSRGLAGDTGELFF.

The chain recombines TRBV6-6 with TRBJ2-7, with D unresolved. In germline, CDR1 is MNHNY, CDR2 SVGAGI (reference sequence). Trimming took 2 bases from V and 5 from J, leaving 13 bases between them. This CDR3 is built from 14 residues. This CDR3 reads CASSYGGSSHEQYF. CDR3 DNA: TGTGCCAGCAGTTACGGCGGAAGTTCCCACGAGCAGTACTTC.

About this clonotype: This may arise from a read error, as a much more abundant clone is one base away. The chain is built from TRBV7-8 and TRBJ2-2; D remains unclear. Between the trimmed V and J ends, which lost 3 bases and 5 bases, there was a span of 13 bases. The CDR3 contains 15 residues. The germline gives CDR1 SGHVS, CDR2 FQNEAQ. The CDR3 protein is CASSFSRYLTGELFF. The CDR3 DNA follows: TGTGCCAGCAGCTTTTCGCGGTACCTAACCGGGGAGCTGTTTTTT.

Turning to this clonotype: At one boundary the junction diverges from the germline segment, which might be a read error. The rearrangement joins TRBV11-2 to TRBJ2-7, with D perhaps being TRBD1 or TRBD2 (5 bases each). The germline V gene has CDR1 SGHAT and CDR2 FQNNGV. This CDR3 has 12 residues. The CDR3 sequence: CTSTLEGIRQYF. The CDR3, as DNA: TGTACCAGCACCTTAGAGGGGATCAGGCAGTACTTC.

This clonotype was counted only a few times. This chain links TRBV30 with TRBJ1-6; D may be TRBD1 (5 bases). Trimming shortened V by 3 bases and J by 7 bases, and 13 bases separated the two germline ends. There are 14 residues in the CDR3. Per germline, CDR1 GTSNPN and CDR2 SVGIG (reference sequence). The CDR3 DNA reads TGTGCCTGGAGCCGGGGCATGGAGAATTCACCCCTCCACTTT. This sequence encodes CAWSRGMENSPLHF.

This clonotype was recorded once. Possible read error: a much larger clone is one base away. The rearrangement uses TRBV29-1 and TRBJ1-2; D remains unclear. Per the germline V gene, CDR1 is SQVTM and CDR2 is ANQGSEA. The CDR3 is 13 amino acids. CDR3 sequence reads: CSVGDGRLYGYAF. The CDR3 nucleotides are TGCAGCGTTGGAGATGGACGGCTCTATGGCTACGCCTTC.

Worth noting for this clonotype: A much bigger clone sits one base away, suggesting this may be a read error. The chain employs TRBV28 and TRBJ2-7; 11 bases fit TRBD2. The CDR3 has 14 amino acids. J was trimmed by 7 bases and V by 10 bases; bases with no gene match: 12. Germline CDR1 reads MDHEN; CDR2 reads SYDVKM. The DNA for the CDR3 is TGTGCCACCAAGGTAGCGGGAGGGCCGGAAGAGCAGTACTTC. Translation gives CATKVAGGPEEQYF.

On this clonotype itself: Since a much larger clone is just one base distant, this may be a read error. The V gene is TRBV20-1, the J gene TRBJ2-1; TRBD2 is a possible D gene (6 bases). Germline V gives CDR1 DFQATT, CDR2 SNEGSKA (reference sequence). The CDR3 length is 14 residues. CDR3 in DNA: TGCAGTGCTTTCGGGAGACGAGGAGTCAATGGGCAGTTCTTC. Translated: CSAFGRRGVNGQFF.

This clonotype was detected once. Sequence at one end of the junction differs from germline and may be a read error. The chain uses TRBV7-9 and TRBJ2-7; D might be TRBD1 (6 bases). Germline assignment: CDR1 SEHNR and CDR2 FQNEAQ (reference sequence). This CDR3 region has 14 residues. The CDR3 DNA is TGTGCAAGCAGCCTCAGGGGTGAGTCCTACGAGCAGTACTTC. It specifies CASSLRGESYEQYF.

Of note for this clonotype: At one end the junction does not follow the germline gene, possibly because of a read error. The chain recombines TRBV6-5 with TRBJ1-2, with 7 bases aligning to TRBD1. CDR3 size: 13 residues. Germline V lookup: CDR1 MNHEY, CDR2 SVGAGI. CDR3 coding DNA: TGTGCCAGCAATCGGGACAGAGCGAAAGGCTACACGTTC. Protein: CASNRDRAKGYTF.

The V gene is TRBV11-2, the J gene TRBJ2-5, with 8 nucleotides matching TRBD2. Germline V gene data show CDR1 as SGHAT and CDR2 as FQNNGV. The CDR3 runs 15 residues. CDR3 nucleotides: TGTCCCATCAGCTTTAGCGGGGAGACGGGGGAGACCCAGTACTTC. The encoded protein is CPISFSGETGETQYF.

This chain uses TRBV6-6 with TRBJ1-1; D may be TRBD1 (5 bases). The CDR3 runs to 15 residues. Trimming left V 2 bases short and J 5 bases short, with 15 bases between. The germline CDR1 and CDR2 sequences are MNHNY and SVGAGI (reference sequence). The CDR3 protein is CASSYAQPGETEAFF. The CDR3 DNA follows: TGTGCCAGCAGTTACGCCCAGCCGGGGGAAACTGAAGCTTTCTTT.

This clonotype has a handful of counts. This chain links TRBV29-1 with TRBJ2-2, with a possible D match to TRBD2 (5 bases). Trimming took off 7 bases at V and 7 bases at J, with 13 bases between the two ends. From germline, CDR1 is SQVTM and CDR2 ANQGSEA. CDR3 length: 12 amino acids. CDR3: CSGGSMYGELFF. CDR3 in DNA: TGCAGCGGTGGGAGCATGTACGGGGAGCTGTTTTTT.

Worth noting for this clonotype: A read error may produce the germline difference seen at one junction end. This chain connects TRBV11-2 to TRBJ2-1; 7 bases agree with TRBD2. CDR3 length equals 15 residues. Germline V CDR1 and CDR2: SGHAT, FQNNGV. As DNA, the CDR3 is TGTGCCAGCAGCCTAGATCCCAACGGGGGGATTAAGCAGTTCTTC. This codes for CASSLDPNGGIKQFF. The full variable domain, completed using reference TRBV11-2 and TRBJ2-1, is EAGVAQSPRYKIIEKRQSVAFWCNPISGHATLYWYQQILGQGPKLLIQFQNNGVVDDSQLPKDRFSAERLKGVDSTLKIQPAKLEDSAVYLCASSLDPNGGIKQFFGPGTRLTVL.

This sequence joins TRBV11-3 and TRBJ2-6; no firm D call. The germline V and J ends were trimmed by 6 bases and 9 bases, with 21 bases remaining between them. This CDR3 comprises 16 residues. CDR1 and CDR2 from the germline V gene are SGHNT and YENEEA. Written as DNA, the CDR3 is TGTGCCAGCAGTATAGCCAGCACCTTGTGGGTCAACGTCCTGACTTTC. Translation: CASSIASTLWVNVLTF.

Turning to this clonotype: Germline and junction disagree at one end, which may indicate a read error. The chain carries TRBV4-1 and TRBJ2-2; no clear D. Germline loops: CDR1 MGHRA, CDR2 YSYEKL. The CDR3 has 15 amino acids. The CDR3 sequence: CAGSDRTQGPGELFF. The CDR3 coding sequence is TGCGCCGGCAGCGACCGGACCCAAGGGCCCGGGGAGCTGTTTTTT.